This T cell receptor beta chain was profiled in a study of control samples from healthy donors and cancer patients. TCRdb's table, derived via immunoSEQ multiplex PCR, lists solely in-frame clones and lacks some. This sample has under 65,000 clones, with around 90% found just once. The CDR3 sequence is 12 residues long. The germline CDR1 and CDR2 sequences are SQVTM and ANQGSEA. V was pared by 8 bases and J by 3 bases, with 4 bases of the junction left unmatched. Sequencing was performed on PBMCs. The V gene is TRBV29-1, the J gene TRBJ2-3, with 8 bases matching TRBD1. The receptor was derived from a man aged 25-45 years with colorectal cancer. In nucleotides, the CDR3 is TGCAGCCAGGGGGCTCGGACAGATACGCAGTATTTT. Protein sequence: CSQGARTDTQYF.